These 28 T cell receptor beta chains originate from one sample sequenced in a study of CD8+ T cells in alopecia areata (dated by TCRdb to the late 2010s). Libraries were built with the immunoSEQ multiplex PCR assay. To provide template for TCR sequencing, every sample had RNA extracted and reverse transcribed into cDNA. TCRdb stores this immuneACCESS table with in-frame sequences only. Part of the clones is absent; in the studies checked, under half of the shortfall reflects unresolved V genes, and no reason is known for the rest. This sample comprises 30,000 to 35,000 clones, 55% of them detected only once. The top ten constitute under 40% of the sample. Material for sequencing was NKG2D-high CD8+ T cells sorted from blood. The cell subset or site label corresponds to: sorted CD8+ NKG2D-high blood T cells. The receptors derive from a human donor with alopecia areata.

Comments on this clone: At the DNA level, this CDR3 is encoded by other sequences in the same sample as well. The rearrangement joins TRBV4-3 to TRBJ2-7; the match to TRBD2 covers 10 bases. With V trimmed by 3 bases and J by 1 base, 3 bases remained unmatched. The germline gives CDR1 LGHNA, CDR2 YSLEER. The CDR3 is 15 residues long. The CDR3 bases are TGCGCCAGCAGCCAGGGGACTAGCGCGTCCTACGAGCAGTACTTC. It specifies CASSQGTSASYEQYF.

V usage is TRBV14 and J usage is TRBJ2-7, with D hard to call. Germline CDR1 reads SGHDN; CDR2 reads FVKESK. The CDR3 contains 15 residues. V dropped 0 bases and J dropped 13 bases, with 22 bases sitting between them. The CDR3 protein is CASSQDPSGSLGKYF. As DNA, the CDR3 is TGTGCCAGCAGCCAAGACCCCTCAGGTTCGCTTGGTAAATACTTC. Filled out from reference TRBV14 and TRBJ2-7, the complete variable domain reads EAGVTQFPSHSVIEKGQTVTLRCDPISGHDNLYWYRRVMGKEIKFLLHFVKESKQDESGMPNNRFLAERTGGTYSTLKVQPAELEDSGVYFCASSQDPSGSLGKYFGPGTRLTVT.

The chain has TRBV28 and TRBJ2-1; tentatively, D is TRBD2 (6 bases). The CDR3 extends over 15 amino acids. Germline assignment: CDR1 MDHEN and CDR2 SYDVKM. V gave up 0 bases and J gave up 2 bases, with 8 bases separating them. The CDR3 DNA reads TGTGCCAGCAGTTTATGGGAGGGGCCCTACAATGAGCAGTTCTTC. This gives the protein CASSLWEGPYNEQFF.

The V and J genes are TRBV27 and TRBJ1-1; TRBD1 aligns across 7 bases. Trimming at V came to 8 bases and at J to 4 bases, leaving 7 bases not matched to a gene. The CDR3 covers 13 residues. Germline V gene data show CDR1 as MNHEY and CDR2 as SMNVEV (reference sequence). In DNA form, the CDR3 reads TGTGCCAGCGGAGGGGGCCCGGGCACTGAAGCTTTCTTT. This encodes CASGGGPGTEAFF.

V is TRBV28 and J is TRBJ2-2, with D unclear. CDR1 is MDHEN and CDR2 is SYDVKM in the germline V gene. The V end lost 4 bases, the J end lost 5 bases, and 5 bases lay between the germline ends. The CDR3 totals 12 residues. In DNA form, the CDR3 reads TGTGCCAGCAGTTCCCTAACCGGGGAGCTGTTTTTT. Translation: CASSSLTGELFF.

The V gene is TRBV10-3, the J gene TRBJ2-2, with D perhaps TRBD2 (5 bases). This CDR3 comprises 16 residues. Germline V lookup: CDR1 ENHRY, CDR2 SYGVKD. Between the trimmed V and J ends, which lost 4 bases and 2 bases, there was a span of 14 bases. The CDR3 reads CAISGPLGENTGELFF. CDR3 DNA: TGTGCCATCAGTGGCCCTTTGGGAGAAAACACCGGGGAGCTGTTTTTT.

The chain joins TRBV4-1 to TRBJ1-3; unclear D gene. The CDR3 sequence is 14 residues long. Trimming removed 2 bases at V and 2 bases at J, with 7 bases between. The germline V gene has CDR1 MGHRA and CDR2 YSYEKL. CDR3 DNA: TGCGCCAGCAGCCAAATGGGCGCTGGAAACACCATATATTTT. As protein: CASSQMGAGNTIYF.

The chain employs TRBV19 and TRBJ2-1; a weak D match, TRBD2 (6 bases). The CDR3 spans 17 residues. Per the germline V gene, CDR1 is LNHDA and CDR2 is SQIVND (reference sequence). Trimming pared 3 bases from V and 5 bases from J, leaving 20 bases between. The CDR3 loop reads CASSIYASAGRNNEQFF. The CDR3 DNA sequence: TGTGCCAGTAGTATCTACGCTAGCGCGGGTCGGAACAATGAGCAGTTCTTC.

V usage is TRBV7-2 and J usage is TRBJ2-4, with 13 nucleotides matching TRBD2. This CDR3 region has 16 residues. V was clipped by 5 bases and J by 8 bases; unmatched bases: 9. Germline V gene lookup returns CDR1 SGHTA and CDR2 FQGNSA. This CDR3 is CASSPLRTSGRDIQYF. CDR3 nucleotides: TGTGCCAGCAGCCCTCTCCGGACTAGCGGGAGAGACATTCAGTACTTC. Variable domain in full (rest from reference TRBV7-2 and TRBJ2-4): GAGVSQSPSNKVTEKGKDVELRCDPISGHTALYWYRQSLGQGLEFLIYFQGNSAPDKSGLPSDRFSAERTGGSVSTLTIQRTQQEDSAVYLCASSPLRTSGRDIQYFGAGTRLSVL.

The V gene is TRBV2, the J gene TRBJ2-7; D unclear. Trimming shortened V by 4 bases and J by 0 bases, and 13 bases separated the two germline ends. From germline, CDR1 is SNHLY and CDR2 FYNNEI. This CDR3 is 15 amino acids long. The CDR3 DNA reads as TGTGCCAGCAGTGTGACACAAGGGCCCTCCTACGAGCAGTACTTC. Translating gives CASSVTQGPSYEQYF.

The rearrangement joins TRBV19 to TRBJ1-5; D gene unclear. The V gene lost 3 bases and the J gene lost 2 bases, with 11 bases spanning the gap. The length of the CDR3 is 15 residues. Germline CDR1 LNHDA, CDR2 SQIVND (reference sequence). The CDR3 loop is CASSIGQEGNQPQHF. The CDR3, as DNA: TGTGCCAGTAGTATCGGTCAGGAGGGCAATCAGCCCCAGCATTTT.

The chain joins TRBV7-9 to TRBJ1-2; perhaps TRBD1 as D (6 bases). Germline V CDR1 and CDR2: SEHNR, FQNEAQ (reference sequence). The CDR3 loop spans 15 amino acids. The V and J ends lost 3 bases and 4 bases respectively, with 15 bases between them. CDR3 sequence reads: CASSLRQAWGYGYTF. CDR3 bases: TGTGCCAGCAGCTTGAGACAGGCCTGGGGCTATGGCTACACCTTC.

The CDR3 DNA reads TGCGCCAGCAGCCAAGCCCCGGGCGTTTACTACGAGCAGTACTTC. Protein product: CASSQAPGVYYEQYF. V usage is TRBV4-1 and J usage is TRBJ2-7; no definite D call. V was clipped by 1 base and J by 3 bases, with 13 bases between them. Germline CDR1 MGHRA, CDR2 YSYEKL. The CDR3 totals 15 residues.

The gene calls are TRBV15 and TRBJ2-1, with D possibly called TRBD1 or TRBD2 (5 bases each). The CDR3 is 15 residues long. Germline assignment: CDR1 LNHNV and CDR2 YYDKDF (reference sequence). V lost 6 bases and J lost 0, with 12 bases in between. The CDR3 here is CATSTAGSSYNEQFF. The CDR3 DNA is TGTGCCACCAGTACGGCAGGGAGCTCCTACAATGAGCAGTTCTTC. The full variable domain, completed using reference TRBV15 and TRBJ2-1, is DAMVIQNPRYQVTQFGKPVTLSCSQTLNHNVMYWYQQKSSQAPKLLFHYYDKDFNNEADTPDNFQSRRPNTSFCFLDIRSPGLGDTAMYLCATSTAGSSYNEQFFGPGTRLTVL.

J is TRBJ1-1 and V is TRBV7-9; TRBD1 matches 9 bases. V lost 4 bases to trimming and J lost 1 base; unmatched junction nucleotides: 4. CDR1 SEHNR and CDR2 FQNEAQ come from the germline V gene (reference sequence). The CDR3 loop spans 15 amino acids. The CDR3: CASSSGQGRNTEAFF. The CDR3 region has the DNA TGTGCCAGCAGCTCGGGACAGGGAAGGAACACTGAAGCTTTCTTT.

The CDR3 protein is CASSLSGRAPLEQYF. In DNA, the CDR3 is TGTGCCAGCAGTCTTAGCGGGAGGGCCCCTCTGGAGCAGTACTTC. This chain joins TRBV6-5 and TRBJ2-7, with TRBD2 identical over 11 bases. With 5 bases clipped from V and 7 bases from J, the junction kept 10 bases outside the gene matches. The CDR3 totals 15 residues. The germline V gene encodes CDR1 MNHEY and CDR2 SVGAGI.

This clone was seen more than once but under ten times. This rearrangement joins TRBV9 to TRBJ2-7; tentatively, D is TRBD1 (6 bases). Trimming cost V 0 bases and J 3 bases, with 10 bases left between them. Germline V gene lookup returns CDR1 SGDLS and CDR2 YYNGEE. The CDR3 totals 14 residues. CDR3 bases: TGTGCCAGCAGCGTAGGGGCAGGGGACTACGAGCAGTACTTC. Translation: CASSVGAGDYEQYF.

The chain links TRBV28 to TRBJ2-2, with TRBD2 matching over 8 bases. Trimming at V came to 1 base and at J to 5 bases, leaving 3 bases not matched to a gene. The CDR3 loop spans 15 amino acids. CDR1 is MDHEN, CDR2 SYDVKM, per germline. The CDR3 DNA sequence: TGTGCCAGCAGTTTATCGGCTAGCGGGACCGGGGAGCTGTTTTTT. Encoded protein: CASSLSASGTGELFF.

The CDR3 protein is CASSPDSPYPYEQYF. The CDR3 DNA sequence: TGTGCCAGCAGCCCCGACAGCCCTTATCCCTACGAGCAGTACTTC. The rearrangement links TRBV5-6 to TRBJ2-7; D is possibly TRBD1 (5 bases). V lost 4 bases, J lost 2 bases, and 16 bases lay in between. The CDR3 sequence is 15 residues long. The V gene's germline CDR1 is SGHDT and CDR2 YYEEEE.

The chain employs TRBV5-4 and TRBJ1-1; possibly TRBD1 for D (5 bases). The CDR3 consists of 15 residues. Germline lookup yields CDR1 SGHNT and CDR2 YYREEE (reference sequence). The V and J ends lost 1 base and 1 base respectively, with 11 bases between them. CDR3 amino acids: CASSLWWGKNTEAFF. CDR3 DNA: TGTGCCAGCAGCTTGTGGTGGGGCAAGAACACTGAAGCTTTCTTT.

The chain is built from TRBV29-1 and TRBJ2-7; 15 bases are a match to TRBD2. Trimming removed 5 bases from V and 3 bases from J; junction bases left unmatched: 2. Germline CDR1 and CDR2: SQVTM and ANQGSEA. The CDR3 is 14 residues long. In nucleotides, the CDR3 is TGCAGCGTTAGGACTAGCGGGAGGGGCTACGAGCAGTACTTC. Protein sequence: CSVRTSGRGYEQYF.

CDR3: CSVVYGVANTGELFF. CDR3 nucleotides: TGCAGCGTTGTGTACGGAGTCGCGAACACCGGGGAGCTGTTTTTT. The chain is built from TRBV29-1 and TRBJ2-2, with unresolved D. This CDR3 spans 15 amino acids. The germline gives CDR1 SQVTM, CDR2 ANQGSEA. Deletions cut 4 bases from V and 0 bases from J, with 12 bases between.

The chain links TRBV23-1 to TRBJ1-2; D is unclear. TRBV23-1 is an open reading frame whose function is uncertain. CDR3 length: 12 residues. V was trimmed by 4 bases and J by 8 bases, leaving 11 bases between them. CDR3 DNA: TGCGCCAGCAGTCGAGGGCGCGGCGGCTACACCTTC. This codes for CASSRGRGGYTF.

The chain joins TRBV7-9 to TRBJ1-1, with TRBD1 matching 8 bases. J gave up 4 bases and V 4 bases, and 5 bases lay outside the gene matches. Germline lookup yields CDR1 SEHNR and CDR2 FQNEAQ (reference sequence). The CDR3 sequence is 14 residues long. The CDR3 nucleotides are TGTGCCAGCAGCTACACAGGGGGTGGCACTGAAGCTTTCTTT. This translates into CASSYTGGGTEAFF.

V is TRBV27 and J is TRBJ1-2, with unresolved D. CDR3 size: 14 residues. V was trimmed by 4 bases and J by 8 bases, leaving 17 bases between them. Germline-derived CDR1 and CDR2 are MNHEY and SMNVEV (reference sequence). The CDR3 DNA reads TGTGCCAGCAGTTCTCCTCGGCGCCGCCGGGGCTACACCTTC. Translated: CASSSPRRRRGYTF.

The CDR3: CASSYPIGDTQYF. The CDR3 DNA is TGTGCCAGCAGCTATCCTATCGGGGATACGCAGTATTTT. The rearrangement uses TRBV7-9 and TRBJ2-3, with D hard to call. CDR1 and CDR2 from the germline V gene are SEHNR and FQNEAQ (reference sequence). CDR3 length equals 13 residues. Trimming pared 4 bases from V and 6 bases from J, leaving 11 bases between.

This clone showed up just a few times. The V and J genes are TRBV7-9 and TRBJ1-1, with no clear D. V gave up 9 bases and J gave up 6 bases, with 14 bases separating them. The CDR3 has 12 amino acids. CDR1 is SEHNR, CDR2 FQNEAQ, per germline (reference sequence). The CDR3, as DNA: TGTGCCAGTTCCCGGGGAGGCCCTGAAGCTTTCTTT. Amino acids: CASSRGGPEAFF.

The chain is built from TRBV9 and TRBJ2-7; D might be TRBD1 (6 bases). This CDR3 spans 15 amino acids. V lost 0 bases and J lost 4, with 14 bases in between. Germline-derived CDR1 and CDR2 are SGDLS and YYNGEE. The CDR3 loop is CASSVGGQGKYEQYF. The CDR3 DNA reads as TGTGCCAGCAGCGTAGGAGGTCAGGGGAAGTACGAGCAGTACTTC. Full variable domain (outside the CDR3, taken from reference TRBV9 and TRBJ2-7): DSGVTQTPKHLITATGQRVTLRCSPRSGDLSVYWYQQSLDQGLQFLIQYYNGEERAKGNILERFSAQQFPDLHSELNLSSLELGDSALYFCASSVGGQGKYEQYFGPGTRLTVT.